Listed below are T cell receptor beta chains from one sample, sequenced in a study of response to subunit inactivated influenza vaccine. TCRdb fed the RT-PCR reads into MiXCR, producing one record per CDR3 protein. The sample gives approximately 680,000 distinct CDR3 sequences, around 14% of which show up once; roughly 12% is in the top ten. The starting material was PBMCs from blood, obtained 12 days after vaccination. Receptors originate from a man over 45 who received an inactivated influenza vaccine. The CDR3 runs from the conserved cysteine through the conserved F or W.

V,CDR3
TRBV20-1,CSARPVSGANVLTF
TRBV28,CASSLWGTSGMYNEQFF
TRBV25-1,CASSDRGPGYNEQFF
TRBV7-7,CASSSRNTGELFF
TRBV25-1,CASSVSLTGGTGEKLFF
TRBV7-9,CASSPDTNTGELFF
TRBV28,CASSFWRGTTGELFF
TRBV28,CASSWDRETDTQYF
TRBV12-3/TRBV12-4,CASSGGGGRIGGYTF
TRBV10-3,CAISEELGGAGNEQFF
TRBV12-3/TRBV12-4,CASRSAGNTIYF
TRBV9,CASSAGRDRAYNEQFF
TRBV6-2/TRBV6-3,CASRQSRYTEAFF
TRBV10-3,CAISVEKGDTQYF
TRBV7-9,CASSPPDRLENEKLFF
TRBV12-3/TRBV12-4,CASSSSLYNEQFF
TRBV5-1,CASSHRTGGNTEAFF
TRBV9,CASGGTSGYEQYF
TRBV7-2,CASSSGTGLKDTQYF
TRBV6-2/TRBV6-3,CASSSHTGRQSPLHF
TRBV6-2/TRBV6-3,CASSLYHNEQFF
TRBV4-3,CASSQAHISYNEQFF
TRBV7-9,CASSSFAGASYNEQFF
TRBV28,CASSSGTSGRSAYEQYF
TRBV10-3,CAINSGTTSYEQYF
TRBV12-3/TRBV12-4,CASSQLAGMNTGELFF
TRBV6-2/TRBV6-3,CASSYGWTNEQYF
TRBV4-3,CASSQEAQGYSYEQYF
TRBV12-3/TRBV12-4,CASSLAIGGGWTDTQYF
TRBV18,CASPPGGLAGESTEQFF
TRBV29-1,CSATDGTEKLFF
TRBV6-2/TRBV6-3,CASSYSATRHNEQFF
TRBV5-1,CASSSRGEGNEQFF
TRBV2,CATVDRGIGGEQFF
TRBV7-2,CASSSSTRVYEQYF
TRBV5-5,CASSPRQGTGELFF
TRBV5-1,CASSPTSGGETQYF
TRBV29-1,CSVAGGELFGNTIYF
TRBV7-2,CASRKGDTFEAFF
TRBV27,CASRERQGANQPQHF
TRBV10-3,CAISEENRGGYTF
TRBV9,CASIRRQSSYNEQFF
TRBV12-3/TRBV12-4,CASSLLGTALAKNIQYF
TRBV4-3,CASSQGVGGYEQYF
TRBV7-2,CASSLLAPSTDTQYF
TRBV12-3/TRBV12-4,CASSRRGFSTEAFF
TRBV7-2,CASSNLQGAKNIQYF
TRBV18,CASSGTRDEQYF
TRBV12-3/TRBV12-4,CASSSAGTLLDEQYF
TRBV2,CASRKDRVNEQYF
TRBV5-1,CASRIPGAQATQYF
TRBV2,CASTTRDEQFF
TRBV5-1,CASSLEGQGAGDTQYF
TRBV5-1,CASSLGVGLRSYNEQFF
TRBV27,CASSPAGTGAYEQYF
TRBV7-9,CASSHRDRVMAKNIQYF
TRBV7-9,CASSLDPGDPKNIQYF